This entry is about one T cell receptor beta chain. Individuals drawn from 24 US areas were about 18 to 90 years old. Two negative PCRs, clearance, or symptom resolution had been documented for recovered Cohort 3 donors. The method was immunoSEQ multiplex PCR; TCRdb's version includes in-frame clones alone and lacks a portion of them. The sample includes 370,000 or so clones, about 90% of them seen just once. This sample was included in a study of blood T cell repertoires in COVID-19. Study background: COVID-19 samples from acute and convalescent phases originated in the United States, Italy and Spain. PBMCs, B-cell-depleted T cells, or T cells were the source of the cDNA or gDNA that made up the material.

Sequencing was performed on PBMCs or T cells enriched from blood (not recorded which). The origin of this receptor is a man younger than 40 who had recovered from COVID-19.

The CDR3 region has the DNA TGTGCCATCAGTGAGTCAAGAGGGTGGGCTGAAGCTTTCTTT. Its protein is CAISESRGWAEAFF. The chain is built from TRBV10-3 and TRBJ1-1; the D is unclear. Germline assignment: CDR1 ENHRY and CDR2 SYGVKD. The CDR3 totals 14 residues. The V and J ends lost 0 bases and 6 bases respectively, with 11 bases between them.